This TCR beta chain was recorded in a study of T cell repertoires in cytomegalovirus infection (dated by TCRdb to between 2018 and 2021). Regarding the complete study: Alongside well-studied HLA-B-restricted epitopes, the peptide stimulations were aimed at recently identified HLA-C-restricted CMV epitopes, whose presentation resists viral immunomodulation. Because public TCR beta signatures pointed to carriage of CMV infection together with the matching HLA type, the HLA type of each donor mattered for the analysis. What the authors observed across the whole study: In both this cohort and an independent cohort of 352 donors, the cumulative frequency of public TCR beta family members distinguished carriers of CMV infection plus the relevant HLA type. The ex vivo response was dominated by HLA-C-restricted CMV-specific TCR beta clonotypes, and the single most frequent clonotype in two of eight donors was supplied by these HLA-C-restricted clonotypes.

Reading the label with the study, this specimen's treatment or condition is: in vitro stimulation with specific CMV peptide epitopes to enrich CMV-specific T cells. Comments on this clonotype: Its antigen is currently not known. A read error may explain this, as a much larger clone is one base away. The conserved final phenylalanine or tryptophan is absent from the CDR3, which likely points to a read error.

Sequencing used an Illumina HiSeq 1500. TCRdb handled the public reads itself, with Q25 trimming in fastp and clone calling in MiXCR, and kept productive beta chains. All rows with the same CDR3 protein become a single entry with the most common DNA and genes. The sample yields about 570,000 distinct CDR3 sequences; 40% were counted once. The leading ten clones occupy about 46% of the sample. The germline ends are 8 bases apart after V is trimmed by 2 bases and J by 0 bases. From a lookup of the germline V gene, CDR1 and CDR2 are SGHTA and FQGNSA. The CDR3 length is 15 residues, termini included. The entry retains the CDR3 DNA only, 45 bases that are in frame from base 1.

The chain couples TRBV7-2 to TRBJ1-3; no D gene is confidently identified. The receptor comes from a human donor in good health (CMV status not recorded). Some clones in this sample may be carry-over from other donors' samples. The sample in question was cultured PBMCs, obtained from culture after CMV antigen stimulation. For the CDR3, the sequence is CASSLRLLSGNTIYL. The DNA sequence is given as TGTGCCAGCAGCTTAAGACTCCTCTCTGGAAACACCATATATCTT.